This T cell receptor (beta chain) is drawn from a study of blood T cell repertoires in COVID-19. The overall study: Donors in the United States, Italy and Spain gave samples during acute or convalescent COVID-19. Nucleic acid was either cDNA or gDNA, and it came from T cells, B-cell-depleted T cells, or PBMCs.

Trimming cost V 3 bases and J 3 bases, with 11 bases left between them. Germline CDR1 GTSNPN, CDR2 SVGIG (reference sequence). The CDR3 spans 13 residues. This clone was recorded only once. Original processing notes: Estimation of nucleated cell counts was performed using reference gene primer amplification. This table comes from immunoSEQ multiplex PCR, and its TCRdb copy is limited to in-frame clones, with some not included. V, J and clone size are taken as reported in that table, and D and trimming were inferred from the DNA itself. This repertoire shows under 85,000 clones, around 89% found once; its top ten account for approximately 15%.

Sequencing was done on a sample of peripheral blood. V is TRBV30 and J is TRBJ1-2; D gene uncertain. This clonotype originated in a man between 70 and 80 years old with active or convalescent COVID-19. CDR3 region: CAWSDGSDYGYTF. For the CDR3, the DNA is TGTGCCTGGAGCGATGGTAGCGACTATGGCTACACCTTC.